One and the same sample provided the 22 T cell receptor beta chains below, sequenced in a study of Tregs in tolerant kidney transplant recipients. The nonmyeloablative bone marrow transplants came from related graft donors, with transient mixed chimerism. This table comes from immunoSEQ multiplex PCR, and its TCRdb copy is limited to in-frame clones, with some not included. The sample contains 55,000 to 75,000 clones, about 90% of which appear only once. The source material was CD4+ T cells from blood (PBMCs), sampled 6 months after the transplant. The receptors shown here come from a human patient who received a combined kidney and bone marrow transplant. Some T cells may possibly be graft donor cells.

The genes are TRBV9 and TRBJ2-3; 13 positions match TRBD2. Germline trimming cut 4 bases from V and 2 bases from J; bases unmatched to any gene: 7. The CDR3 runs 17 residues. CDR1 and CDR2 (germline): SGDLS, YYNGEE. CDR3 in DNA: TGTGCCAGCAGCAATCTACTAGCGGGGGGGGTCACAGATACGCAGTATTTT. It is translated as CASSNLLAGGVTDTQYF.

The V and J genes are TRBV28 and TRBJ1-2, with TRBD1 identical over 9 bases. This CDR3 spans 14 amino acids. V lost 6 bases, J lost 4 bases, and 6 bases stayed unmatched. Germline V CDR1 and CDR2: MDHEN, SYDVKM. CDR3 loop: CASRRTGDIYGYTF. In nucleotides, the CDR3 is TGTGCCAGCAGACGGACAGGGGATATCTATGGCTACACCTTC.

The chain couples TRBV7-2 to TRBJ2-1, with a possible D match to TRBD2 (5 bases). The CDR3 runs 15 residues. The V gene's germline CDR1 is SGHTA and CDR2 FQGNSA. V was cut by 2 bases and J by 0 bases, with 8 bases left in between. The CDR3 coding sequence is TGTGCCAGCAGCTTATTTGGGAGCTCCTACAATGAGCAGTTCTTC. Protein sequence: CASSLFGSSYNEQFF.

This rearrangement joins TRBV19 to TRBJ1-1, with 7 bases that match TRBD1. The CDR3 covers 15 residues. The V and J ends lost 7 bases and 0 bases, in that order; junction bases with no gene match: 8. From germline, CDR1 is LNHDA and CDR2 SQIVND (reference sequence). The CDR3 DNA is TGTGCCAGTAATCACGGACAGGCTATGAACACTGAAGCTTTCTTT. Encoded protein: CASNHGQAMNTEAFF.

For this clone: Different DNA sequences within this sample yield the same CDR3. The rearrangement links TRBV5-1 to TRBJ1-3; D not resolved. The CDR3 length is 14 residues. V gave up 0 bases and J gave up 2 bases, with 6 bases separating them. CDR1 and CDR2 from the germline V gene are SGHRS and YFSETQ. The CDR3 here is CASSLGGTGNTIYF. The CDR3 DNA sequence: TGCGCCAGCAGCTTGGGCGGAACTGGAAACACCATATATTTT.

This clone was seen more than once but under ten times. The V and J genes are TRBV29-1 and TRBJ1-2; tentative D call: TRBD1 (5 bases). V was shortened by 4 bases and J by 0 bases, with 9 bases between the two germline ends. CDR3 length: 13 residues. The germline CDR1 and CDR2 sequences are SQVTM and ANQGSEA. For the CDR3, the DNA is TGCAGCGTTGGGACACTTTCTAACTATGGCTACACCTTC. This gives the protein CSVGTLSNYGYTF.

The V gene is TRBV11-3, the J gene TRBJ2-2, with 10 positions matching TRBD2. The CDR3 extends over 15 amino acids. CDR1 is SGHNT and CDR2 is YENEEA in the germline V gene. V lost 5 bases to trimming and J lost 1 base; unmatched junction nucleotides: 1. The CDR3 here is CASSPSGGNTGELFF. The CDR3 DNA is TGTGCCAGCAGCCCTAGCGGGGGGAACACCGGGGAGCTGTTTTTT.

J is TRBJ2-7 and V is TRBV29-1; D perhaps matches TRBD2 (5 bases). Trimming cost V 1 base and J 5 bases, with 15 bases left between them. The length of the CDR3 is 14 residues. CDR1 is SQVTM, CDR2 ANQGSEA, per germline. The CDR3 here is CSVEVRLDSDEQYF. In DNA form, the CDR3 reads TGCAGCGTTGAAGTACGCCTGGACTCGGACGAGCAGTACTTC.

CDR3 protein: CASSLAQGREQYF. Written as DNA, the CDR3 is TGTGCCAGCAGCTTAGCACAGGGGAGGGAGCAGTACTTC. The chain carries TRBV7-6 and TRBJ2-7; possible D gene TRBD1, 7 bases. The V end lost 0 bases, the J end lost 7 bases, and 10 bases lay between the germline ends. This CDR3 contains 13 residues. Germline assignment: CDR1 SGHVS and CDR2 FNYEAQ.

The chain employs TRBV4-1 and TRBJ2-2, with a possible D match to TRBD1 (5 bases). Trimming shortened V by 3 bases and J by 0 bases, and 11 bases separated the two germline ends. Germline V lookup: CDR1 MGHRA, CDR2 YSYEKL. The CDR3 spans 16 residues. CDR3 loop: CASSQFPQANTGELFF. The CDR3, as DNA: TGCGCCAGCAGCCAGTTTCCACAGGCGAACACCGGGGAGCTGTTTTTT.

This rearrangement joins TRBV7-9 to TRBJ2-3, with D possibly TRBD1 on 5 matching bases. The CDR3 has 16 amino acids. CDR1 is SEHNR, CDR2 FQNEAQ, per germline (reference sequence). Trimming shortened V by 1 base and J by 2 bases, and 13 bases separated the two germline ends. The CDR3 DNA sequence: TGTGCCAGCAGCTTAGTTCTTGGACACCCCACAGATACGCAGTATTTT. Protein: CASSLVLGHPTDTQYF.

This clone was observed a handful of times. V usage is TRBV10-1 and J usage is TRBJ1-5; 12 bases agree with TRBD1. V shed 0 bases, J shed 0 bases, and the junction held 9 bases outside the gene matches. The V gene's germline CDR1 is WNHNN and CDR2 SYGVQD (reference sequence). The CDR3 sequence is 20 residues long. The CDR3 here is CASSESGGQGAFNSNQPQHF. In nucleotides, the CDR3 is TGCGCCAGCAGTGAGTCGGGGGGACAGGGGGCTTTCAATAGCAATCAGCCCCAGCATTTT.

V gene TRBV18 combines with J gene TRBJ1-2; 8 bases are a match to TRBD1. J was trimmed by 3 bases and V by 2 bases; bases with no gene match: 5. CDR1 and CDR2 from the germline V gene are KGHSH and LQKENI. This CDR3 has 15 amino acids. Written as DNA, the CDR3 is TGTGCCAGCTCACCAGGACAGGGTGGGTACTATGGCTACACCTTC. As protein: CASSPGQGGYYGYTF.

This clone was found a few times. The chain joins TRBV19 to TRBJ2-7; 8 bases are a match to TRBD1. Trimming took 4 bases from V and 0 from J; bases not matched to a gene: 5. This CDR3 spans 15 amino acids. The germline V gene encodes CDR1 LNHDA and CDR2 SQIVND (reference sequence). The CDR3: CASSTRTGSSYEQYF. CDR3 nucleotides: TGTGCCAGTAGTACACGGACAGGGAGCTCCTACGAGCAGTACTTC.

V gene TRBV6-1 combines with J gene TRBJ2-3; a possible D gene is TRBD2 (6 bases). Germline V gene lookup returns CDR1 MNHNS and CDR2 SASEGT. The CDR3 is made up of 14 amino acids. Deletions cut 6 bases from V and 3 bases from J, with 13 bases between. In DNA, the CDR3 is TGTGCCAGCAGAGTAGCTGGAGGGACAGATACGCAGTATTTT. Translated, it gives CASRVAGGTDTQYF.

The chain has TRBV19 and TRBJ1-4; D is unclear. This CDR3 region has 14 residues. Trimming cost V 3 bases and J 0 bases, with 5 bases left between them. Germline CDR1 and CDR2: LNHDA and SQIVND (reference sequence). Here the CDR3 reads CASSIGATNEKLFF. For the CDR3, the DNA is TGTGCCAGTAGTATCGGAGCAACTAATGAAAAACTGTTTTTT. The full variable domain, rest sourced from reference TRBV19 and TRBJ1-4, is DGGITQSPKYLFRKEGQNVTLSCEQNLNHDAMYWYRQDPGQGLRLIYYSQIVNDFQKGDIAEGYSVSREKKESFPLTVTSAQKNPTAFYLCASSIGATNEKLFFGSGTQLSVL.

The chain joins TRBV7-2 to TRBJ2-1; 7 bases align to TRBD2. CDR3 length: 16 residues. Germline V gene sequence: CDR1 SGHTA, CDR2 FQGNSA. Trimming took 7 bases from V and 1 from J; bases not matched to a gene: 10. CDR3 protein: CASTLNRGVSYNEQFF. The CDR3 coding sequence is TGTGCCAGCACCCTGAACCGGGGGGTGTCCTACAATGAGCAGTTCTTC.

This rearrangement joins TRBV4-3 to TRBJ2-7; 8 bases are shared with TRBD1. Germline CDR1 LGHNA, CDR2 YSLEER. The V gene end was trimmed by 0 bases and the J gene end by 5 bases; junction bases not matched to a gene: 9. CDR3 size: 16 residues. The CDR3 is CASSQDTRTGRHEQYF. CDR3 coding DNA: TGCGCCAGCAGCCAAGATACTAGGACAGGGCGGCACGAGCAGTACTTC.

The chain recombines TRBV10-3 with TRBJ1-2; 7 bases line up with TRBD1. This CDR3 is 14 amino acids long. Germline CDR1 and CDR2: ENHRY and SYGVKD. V shed 2 bases, J shed 8 bases, and the junction held 8 bases outside the gene matches. CDR3 residues: CAISEQGDLGGYTF. CDR3 sequence (DNA): TGTGCCATCAGTGAGCAGGGGGACCTGGGCGGCTACACCTTC.

This sequence joins TRBV2 and TRBJ2-2, with D maybe TRBD2 (6 bases). V dropped 6 bases and J dropped 2 bases, with 16 bases sitting between them. CDR3 length: 16 residues. CDR1 and CDR2 (germline): SNHLY, FYNNEI. CDR3 nucleotide sequence: TGTGCCAGCAGCCAAGGACTACTTGTAAACACCGGGGAGCTGTTTTTT. It is translated as CASSQGLLVNTGELFF.

The chain recombines TRBV7-9 with TRBJ1-2; 11 bases agree with TRBD1. Trimming removed 3 bases from V and 4 bases from J; junction bases left unmatched: 4. The V gene's germline CDR1 is SEHNR and CDR2 FQNEAQ (reference sequence). This CDR3 region has 15 residues. CDR3 coding DNA: TGTGCCAGCAGCTTGGGGGACAGGGGGGCCTATGGCTACACCTTC. Protein sequence: CASSLGDRGAYGYTF. The full variable domain, completed using reference TRBV7-9 and TRBJ1-2, is DTGVSQNPRHKITKRGQNVTFRCDPISEHNRLYWYRQTLGQGPEFLTYFQNEAQLEKSRLLSDRFSAERPKGSFSTLEIQRTEQGDSAMYLCASSLGDRGAYGYTFGSGTRLTVV.

This rearrangement joins TRBV10-3 to TRBJ2-3; D gene uncertain. Germline CDR1 is ENHRY and CDR2 is SYGVKD. There are 15 residues in the CDR3. V was shortened by 0 bases and J by 2 bases, with 9 bases between the two germline ends. CDR3 residues: CAISESWANTDTQYF. The CDR3 bases are TGTGCCATCAGTGAGTCTTGGGCCAACACAGATACGCAGTATTTT.